A few counts support the clone carrying this TCR beta chain. This sample is drawn from a study of T cell changes during pregnancy in multiple sclerosis. The length of the CDR3 is 14 residues. Germline V lookup: CDR1 SGDLS, CDR2 YYNGEE. Trimming removed 4 bases from V and 3 bases from J; junction bases left unmatched: 7. Some clones are missing from TCRdb's copy, which holds only in-frame ones; the method was immunoSEQ multiplex PCR. The sample lists around 57,000 clones; roughly 88% were seen once. This material consisted of peripheral blood, taken in the third trimester of pregnancy. The receptor comes from a female donor in good health, enrolled as a control in a pregnancy study. This chain links TRBV9 with TRBJ2-7; 7 bases line up with TRBD1. The CDR3 spells CASSPRDSFYEQYF. CDR3 bases: TGTGCCAGCAGCCCCCGGGACAGTTTCTACGAGCAGTACTTC. The whole variable domain, remainder taken from reference TRBV9 and TRBJ2-7, is DSGVTQTPKHLITATGQRVTLRCSPRSGDLSVYWYQQSLDQGLQFLIQYYNGEERAKGNILERFSAQQFPDLHSELNLSSLELGDSALYFCASSPRDSFYEQYFGPGTRLTVT.